These 26 T cell receptor beta chains came from one sample sequenced in a study of early T cells in non-severe SARS-CoV-2 infection. TCRdb re-derived calls from the 5' RACE reads in MiXCR, one entry per CDR3 protein. The table shows some 50,000 distinct CDR3 sequences, with 5.6% occurring only once. The material sequenced was whole blood. These TCRs come from an adult who was a healthcare worker with PCR-confirmed SARS-CoV-2 infection or an uninfected control (not recorded which).

This clonotype was counted ten times or more. The chain is built from TRBV4-1 and TRBJ2-3, with D maybe TRBD2 (6 bases). Germline-derived CDR1 and CDR2 are MGHRA and YSYEKL. Trimming left V 4 bases short and J 0 bases short, with 20 bases between. This CDR3 region has 18 residues. CDR3 sequence reads: CASSRLEGKNPSTDTQYF. DNA for the CDR3: TGCGCCAGCAGCCGTCTGGAGGGGAAAAATCCTAGCACAGATACGCAGTATTTT.

This chain connects TRBV20-1 to TRBJ1-1; possibly TRBD1 for D (6 bases). Trimming removed 6 bases from V and 1 base from J, with 15 bases in between. The germline V gene encodes CDR1 DFQATT and CDR2 SNEGSKA (reference sequence). The CDR3 spans 14 residues. The CDR3 protein is CSARPGHANTEAFF. For the CDR3, the DNA is TGCAGTGCCCGACCGGGACATGCGAACACTGAAGCTTTCTTT.

This clonotype was picked up many times. J is TRBJ2-7 and V is TRBV20-1; weak D call: TRBD2 (5 bases). Germline V gene sequence: CDR1 DFQATT, CDR2 SNEGSKA (reference sequence). V dropped 0 bases and J dropped 6 bases, with 12 bases sitting between them. This CDR3 comprises 13 residues. The chain's CDR3 is CSARDGGGGEQYF. CDR3 coding DNA: TGCAGTGCTAGAGATGGCGGAGGTGGCGAGCAGTACTTC.

The chain carries TRBV10-3 and TRBJ2-1; 12 bases are a match to TRBD2. The CDR3 has 17 amino acids. From germline, CDR1 is ENHRY and CDR2 SYGVKD. The V segment lost 2 bases and the J segment 8 bases; nucleotides outside the gene matches: 10. The CDR3 is CAISEDLAGGLKDEQFF. For the CDR3, the DNA is TGTGCCATCAGTGAGGATCTAGCGGGAGGGTTAAAGGATGAGCAGTTCTTC.

V gene TRBV21-1 combines with J gene TRBJ2-7. TRBV21-1 represents a pseudogene. The length of the CDR3 is 14 residues. The CDR3 DNA follows: TGTGCCAGCAGCAAACGTGGCATCCACTACGAGCAGTACTTC. Its protein product is CASSKRGIHYEQYF.

In its sample, this clonotype was seen many times. The chain joins TRBV20-1 to TRBJ1-1; no reliable D call. The CDR3 covers 13 residues. Per the germline V gene, CDR1 is DFQATT and CDR2 is SNEGSKA (reference sequence). V was trimmed by 4 bases and J by 1 base, leaving 10 bases between them. The CDR3 region has the DNA TGCAGTGCTACCCTCCCGGGGAACACTGAAGCTTTCTTT. Its translation: CSATLPGNTEAFF.

This clonotype was counted a few times. The gene calls are TRBV21-1 and TRBJ2-7; TRBD1, the table's D call, lacks a check against the DNA. TRBV21-1 is termed a pseudogene. The length of the CDR3 is 12 residues. The CDR3 DNA follows: TGTGCCAGCAGCAAGCGGGGGGACGAGCAGTACTTC. Protein: CASSKRGDEQYF.

Ten or more counts support this clonotype. The chain employs TRBV30 and TRBJ2-1, with a possible D match to TRBD2 (6 bases). This CDR3 has 13 residues. Germline V gene data show CDR1 as GTSNPN and CDR2 as SVGIG (reference sequence). The V end lost 0 bases, the J end lost 6 bases, and 9 bases lay between the germline ends. CDR3 protein: CAWSVLLANEQFF. In DNA form, the CDR3 reads TGTGCCTGGAGTGTACTACTAGCCAATGAGCAGTTCTTC.

Many counts were recorded for this clonotype. The chain links TRBV6-1 to TRBJ2-6; D remains unclear. There are 19 residues in the CDR3. Trimming cost V 5 bases and J 2 bases, with 22 bases left between them. Germline assignment: CDR1 MNHNS and CDR2 SASEGT. The CDR3 DNA reads as TGTGCCAGCAGTCACTGGGCCCAAGGGCGAGCTACTGGGGCCAACGTCCTGACTTTC. Translation gives CASSHWAQGRATGANVLTF.

The table lists this clonotype with a few counts. The chain has TRBV3-1 and TRBJ2-7; D gene ambiguous. The V end was cut by 4 bases, the J end by 2 bases, with 12 bases between. This CDR3 comprises 14 residues. Germline values: CDR1 LGHDT, CDR2 YNNKEL (reference sequence). This chain's CDR3 is CASSRTDGPYEQYF. The CDR3 DNA sequence: TGTGCCAGCAGCCGCACTGACGGCCCCTACGAGCAGTACTTC.

The chain links TRBV6-5 to TRBJ2-5; possible D gene TRBD1, 6 bases. This CDR3 region has 14 residues. V lost 6 bases and J 7 bases, leaving 18 bases between the germline ends. CDR1 is MNHEY and CDR2 is SVGAGI in the germline V gene. The CDR3 nucleotides read TGTGCCAGCAGCGCCGGGGCCACCAGGGGGACCCAGTACTTC. Its translation is CASSAGATRGTQYF.

This clonotype was recorded many times. The chain links TRBV19 to TRBJ2-2; 9 bases fit TRBD2. The junction had 6 bases not matched to a gene; V was cut back by 3 bases and J by 4 bases. The CDR3 has 16 amino acids. Looked up from germline, CDR1 is LNHDA and CDR2 is SQIVND (reference sequence). The DNA for the CDR3 is TGTGCCAGTAGTATGGGTTTAGCGGGAGCCACCGGGGAGCTGTTTTTT. Protein product: CASSMGLAGATGELFF. Filled out from reference TRBV19 and TRBJ2-2, the complete variable domain reads DGGITQSPKYLFRKEGQNVTLSCEQNLNHDAMYWYRQDPGQGLRLIYYSQIVNDFQKGDIAEGYSVSREKKESFPLTVTSAQKNPTAFYLCASSMGLAGATGELFFGEGSRLTVL.

This clonotype was detected a few times. This sequence joins TRBV7-7 and TRBJ2-7; D remains ambiguous. CDR3 length: 15 amino acids. Trimming removed 3 bases at V and 3 bases at J, with 15 bases between. Germline lookup yields CDR1 SSHAT and CDR2 FNYEAQ (reference sequence). The CDR3 protein is CASSFQSGGDYEQYF. In nucleotides, the CDR3 is TGTGCCAGCAGCTTCCAATCCGGCGGAGACTACGAGCAGTACTTC.

There are a few counts of this clonotype. CDR3 in DNA: TGTGCCAGCACCATGAACAACCCCATAGCTAACTATGGCTACACCTTC. Protein: CASTMNNPIANYGYTF. This sequence joins TRBV2 and TRBJ1-2, with D unresolved. The germline gives CDR1 SNHLY, CDR2 FYNNEI. CDR3 length: 16 residues. With 7 bases removed from V and 0 bases from J, the gap between germline ends came to 18 bases.

A few counts support this clonotype. The rearrangement uses TRBV6-5 and TRBJ1-1, with D maybe TRBD1 (5 bases). This CDR3 spans 13 amino acids. Germline loops: CDR1 MNHEY, CDR2 SVGAGI. Trimming removed 2 bases at V and 3 bases at J, with 7 bases between. CDR3 bases: TGTGCCAGCAGTTACAGGGGTTACACTGAAGCTTTCTTT. As protein: CASSYRGYTEAFF.

This clonotype was recorded at least ten times. The chain is built from TRBV18 and TRBJ2-7; 14 bases align to TRBD2. The V and J ends lost 4 bases and 1 base, in that order; junction bases with no gene match: 12. The CDR3 extends over 19 amino acids. Looked up from germline, CDR1 is KGHSH and CDR2 is LQKENI. The CDR3 coding sequence is TGTGCCAGCTCACTCAAAACGACTAGCGGGAGGGCGGCTTCCTACGAGCAGTACTTC. This sequence encodes CASSLKTTSGRAASYEQYF.

The sample holds many counts of this clonotype. CDR3 sequence (DNA): TGTGCCAGCAGCTTTCTGGGGCCAACAGATACGCAGTATTTT. Protein sequence: CASSFLGPTDTQYF. The chain links TRBV7-3 to TRBJ2-3; a weak D match, TRBD1 (5 bases). Deletions cut 3 bases from V and 3 bases from J, with 10 bases between. This CDR3 has 14 residues. Per the germline V gene, CDR1 is SGHTA and CDR2 is FQGTGA.

This clonotype has a count of ten or more. This chain's CDR3 is CSGQTGGDYGYTF. The CDR3 nucleotides read TGCAGCGGACAGACAGGGGGCGACTATGGCTACACCTTC. The chain recombines TRBV29-1 with TRBJ1-2, with 10 bases matching TRBD1. The V gene end was trimmed by 7 bases and the J gene end by 3 bases; junction bases not matched to a gene: 5. This CDR3 spans 13 amino acids. Germline lookup yields CDR1 SQVTM and CDR2 ANQGSEA.

This clonotype came up many times. The chain carries TRBV27 and TRBJ2-3; TRBD2 aligns across 8 bases. V shed 5 bases and J 7 bases; nucleotides not matched to a gene: 20. The CDR3 is 18 residues long. The V gene's germline CDR1 is MNHEY and CDR2 SMNVEV (reference sequence). In DNA, the CDR3 is TGTGCCAGCAGTGAAACAGCGGGCTCCGGGGGGGCACAAAATACGCAGTATTTT. This encodes CASSETAGSGGAQNTQYF.

The V call is TRBV6-5, the J call TRBJ2-3; D remains ambiguous. The CDR3 has 15 residues. V was trimmed by 4 bases and J by 1 base, leaving 12 bases between them. Germline CDR1 reads MNHEY; CDR2 reads SVGAGI. In DNA form, the CDR3 reads TGTGCCAGCAGTTCACCCCGCCGTCGCACAGATACGCAGTATTTT. It is translated as CASSSPRRRTDTQYF.

V and J are TRBV6-2 or TRBV6-3 and TRBJ2-7, with D unresolved. The CDR3 has 14 residues. V was pared by 5 bases and J by 0 bases, with 11 bases between. The germline V gene has CDR1 MNHEY and CDR2 SVGEGT. The CDR3 nucleotides read TGTGCCAGCAGTCTGGACGCGAGCTCCTACGAGCAGTACTTC. Residues: CASSLDASSYEQYF.

This clonotype was observed at least ten times. The genes are TRBV7-8 and TRBJ1-1; a possible D gene is TRBD1 (5 bases). The ends were cut back, 6 bases at V and 6 bases at J, with 20 bases in the middle. CDR1 and CDR2 from the germline V gene are SGHVS and FQNEAQ. The CDR3 extends over 15 amino acids. This CDR3 reads CASRSQGWDKAEAFF. The CDR3, as DNA: TGTGCCAGCAGGTCTCAGGGATGGGATAAGGCTGAAGCTTTCTTT.

This clonotype occurred many times. The chain combines TRBV18 with TRBJ2-3; TRBD1 matches 11 bases. Germline V CDR1 and CDR2: KGHSH, LQKENI. V was clipped by 2 bases and J by 5 bases; unmatched bases: 3. The CDR3 has 15 amino acids. The CDR3 DNA reads as TGTGCCAGCTCACCATGGACAGGGGGCGTAGATACGCAGTATTTT. It is translated as CASSPWTGGVDTQYF.

The sample holds many counts of this clonotype. This chain joins TRBV4-1 and TRBJ1-5; D not resolved. The CDR3 length is 14 residues. The V and J ends lost 4 bases and 3 bases respectively, with 10 bases between them. Germline V gene lookup returns CDR1 MGHRA and CDR2 YSYEKL. This chain's CDR3 is CASSPGQINQPQHF. CDR3 DNA: TGCGCCAGCAGCCCCGGGCAGATCAATCAGCCCCAGCATTTT.

This clonotype has ten or more counts. V usage is TRBV12-3 or TRBV12-4 and J usage is TRBJ2-5; D is undetermined. There are 17 residues in the CDR3. V gave up 1 base and J gave up 2 bases, with 17 bases separating them. CDR3 protein: CASSLGLGFSSQETQYF. Written as DNA, the CDR3 is TGTGCCAGCAGTTTAGGGCTGGGCTTTTCTTCGCAAGAGACCCAGTACTTC.

In this sample, this clonotype turned up many times. The chain uses TRBV21-1 and TRBJ2-7; the DNA was not used to check the table's D call, TRBD2. TRBV21-1 is deemed a pseudogene. This CDR3 spans 17 amino acids. The CDR3 is CASSKAQTTKTSYEQYF. The DNA of the CDR3 is TGTGCCAGCAGCAAAGCCCAGACTACTAAAACCTCCTACGAGCAGTACTTC.